This T cell receptor (beta chain) originates from a study of T cells after yellow fever vaccination. The study's findings and limits: The CD4 and CD8 compartments had a small share of their clonotypes in common. In FACS-sorted repertoires, abundant clonotypes from the bulk population could appear as contaminants.

This clonotype was seen more than once but under ten times. What it binds is unknown. Researchers made TCR cDNA using 5'RACE template switching, and this step added a universal primer site and UMIs. TCRdb passed the 5' RACE reads through MiXCR, listing each CDR3 protein once. The data contain around 250,000 distinct CDR3 sequences, about 5.2% of them singletons. V lost 7 bases, J lost 5 bases, and 14 bases lay in between. This CDR3 has 13 residues. CDR1 and CDR2 (germline): MNHEY, SVGEGT. This rearrangement joins TRBV6-2 or TRBV6-3 to TRBJ2-5, with D maybe TRBD2 (5 bases). The source material was CD4+ T cells sorted from PBMCs, sampled on the day of the yellow fever booster vaccination. The sequence derives from a man between 18 and 29 years old who received the YFV17D yellow fever vaccine. In DNA form, the CDR3 reads TGTGCCAGCACCCCGGGGAATGCGGAGACCCAGTACTTC. Amino acid sequence: CASTPGNAETQYF.